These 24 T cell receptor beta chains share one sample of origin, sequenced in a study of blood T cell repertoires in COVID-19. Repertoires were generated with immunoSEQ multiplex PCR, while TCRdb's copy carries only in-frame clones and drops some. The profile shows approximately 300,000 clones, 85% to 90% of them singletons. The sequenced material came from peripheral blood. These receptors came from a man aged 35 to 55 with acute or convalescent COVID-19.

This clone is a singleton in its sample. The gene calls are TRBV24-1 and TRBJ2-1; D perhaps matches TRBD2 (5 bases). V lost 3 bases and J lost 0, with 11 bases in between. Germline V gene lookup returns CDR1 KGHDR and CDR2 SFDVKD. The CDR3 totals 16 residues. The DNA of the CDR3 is TGTGCCACCAGTGATCCGGACTGGGACTCCTACAATGAGCAGTTCTTC. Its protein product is CATSDPDWDSYNEQFF.

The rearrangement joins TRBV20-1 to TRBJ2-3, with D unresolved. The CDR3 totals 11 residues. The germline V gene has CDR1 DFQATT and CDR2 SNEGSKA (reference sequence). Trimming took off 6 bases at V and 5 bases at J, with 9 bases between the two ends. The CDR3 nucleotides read TGCAGTGCCTCTTTAGTAGATACGCAGTATTTT. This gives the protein CSASLVDTQYF.

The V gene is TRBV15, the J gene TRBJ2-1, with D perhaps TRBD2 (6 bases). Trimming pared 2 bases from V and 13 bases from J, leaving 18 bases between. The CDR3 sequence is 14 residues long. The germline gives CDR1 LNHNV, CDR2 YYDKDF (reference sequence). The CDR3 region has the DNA TGTGCCACCAGCAGACGCAGGCGGGGTAGGCATCAGTTCTTC. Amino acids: CATSRRRRGRHQFF.

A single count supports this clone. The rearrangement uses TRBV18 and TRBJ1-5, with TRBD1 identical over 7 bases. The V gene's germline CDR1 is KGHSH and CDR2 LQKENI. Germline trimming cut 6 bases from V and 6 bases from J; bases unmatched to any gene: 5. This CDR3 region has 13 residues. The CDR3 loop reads CASSLGDSQPQHF. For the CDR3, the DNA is TGTGCCAGCTCCCTAGGGGACAGTCAGCCCCAGCATTTT.

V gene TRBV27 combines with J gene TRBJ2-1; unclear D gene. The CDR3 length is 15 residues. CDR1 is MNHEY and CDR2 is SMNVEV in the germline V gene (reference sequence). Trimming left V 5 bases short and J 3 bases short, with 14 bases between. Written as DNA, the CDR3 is TGTGCCAGCAGTCCCCCCTCGCGACTCTACAATGAGCAGTTCTTC. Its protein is CASSPPSRLYNEQFF.

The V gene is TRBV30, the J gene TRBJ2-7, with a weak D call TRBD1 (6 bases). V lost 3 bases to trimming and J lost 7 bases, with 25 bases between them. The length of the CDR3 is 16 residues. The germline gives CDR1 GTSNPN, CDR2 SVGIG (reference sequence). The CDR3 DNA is TGTGCCTGGAGGCGACAGTTCTTAGGGGACACAGGGGAGCAGTACTTC. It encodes CAWRRQFLGDTGEQYF. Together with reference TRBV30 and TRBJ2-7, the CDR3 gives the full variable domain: SQTIHQWPATLVQPVGSPLSLECTVEGTSNPNLYWYRQAAGRGLQLLFYSVGIGQISSEVPQNLSASRPQDRQFILSSKKLLLSDSGFYLCAWRRQFLGDTGEQYFGPGTRLTVT.

The CDR3 protein is CASSLSGGNTGELFF. The CDR3 DNA reads as TGTGCCAGCAGTTTGAGCGGGGGGAACACCGGGGAGCTGTTTTTT. V usage is TRBV2 and J usage is TRBJ2-2; 8 positions match TRBD2. V gave up 5 bases and J gave up 1 base; unmatched junction bases: 3. This CDR3 contains 15 residues. In germline, CDR1 is SNHLY, CDR2 FYNNEI.

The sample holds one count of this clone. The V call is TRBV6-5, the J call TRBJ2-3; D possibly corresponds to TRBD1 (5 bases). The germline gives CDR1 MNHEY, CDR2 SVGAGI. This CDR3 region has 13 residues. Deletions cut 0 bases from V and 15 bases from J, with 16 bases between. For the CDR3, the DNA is TGTGCCAGCAGTTACTCGAGAAAGGGGATCCAATATTTT. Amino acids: CASSYSRKGIQYF.

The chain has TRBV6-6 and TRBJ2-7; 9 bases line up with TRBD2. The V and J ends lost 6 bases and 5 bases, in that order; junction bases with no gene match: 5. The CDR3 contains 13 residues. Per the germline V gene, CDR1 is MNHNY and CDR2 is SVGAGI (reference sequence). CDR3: CASRLGLANEQYF. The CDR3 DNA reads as TGTGCCAGCAGGCTTGGACTAGCGAACGAGCAGTACTTC.

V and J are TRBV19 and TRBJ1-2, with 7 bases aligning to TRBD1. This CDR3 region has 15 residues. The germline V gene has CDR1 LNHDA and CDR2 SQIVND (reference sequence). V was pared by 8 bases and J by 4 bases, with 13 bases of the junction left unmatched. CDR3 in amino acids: CASCQGQAPSYGYTF. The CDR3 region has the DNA TGTGCCAGTTGTCAAGGACAGGCCCCTTCCTATGGCTACACCTTC.

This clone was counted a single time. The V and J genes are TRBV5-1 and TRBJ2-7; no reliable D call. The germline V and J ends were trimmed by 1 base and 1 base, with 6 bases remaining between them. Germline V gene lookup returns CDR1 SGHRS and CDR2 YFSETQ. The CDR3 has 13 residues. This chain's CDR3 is CASSLTISYEQYF. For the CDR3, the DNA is TGCGCCAGCAGCTTGACTATTTCCTACGAGCAGTACTTC.

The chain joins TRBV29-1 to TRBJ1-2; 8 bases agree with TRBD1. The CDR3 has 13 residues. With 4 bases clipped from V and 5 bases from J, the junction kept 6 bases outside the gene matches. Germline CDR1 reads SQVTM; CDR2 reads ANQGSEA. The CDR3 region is CSVGDRTGYGYTF. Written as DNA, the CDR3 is TGCAGCGTTGGGGACAGGACCGGGTATGGCTACACCTTC.

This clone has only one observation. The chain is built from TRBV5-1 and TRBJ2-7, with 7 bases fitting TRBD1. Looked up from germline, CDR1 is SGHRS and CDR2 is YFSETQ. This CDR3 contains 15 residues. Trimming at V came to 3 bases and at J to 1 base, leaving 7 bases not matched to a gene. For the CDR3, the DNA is TGCGCCAGCAGCTGGGACAGTCCCTTATCCTACGAGCAGTACTTC. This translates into CASSWDSPLSYEQYF.

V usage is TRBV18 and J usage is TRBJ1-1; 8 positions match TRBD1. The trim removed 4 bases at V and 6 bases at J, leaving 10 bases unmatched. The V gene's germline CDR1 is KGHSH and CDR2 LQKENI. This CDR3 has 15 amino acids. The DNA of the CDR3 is TGTGCCAGCTCACATAACAGGGGGAGTATCCCTGAAGCTTTCTTT. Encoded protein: CASSHNRGSIPEAFF.

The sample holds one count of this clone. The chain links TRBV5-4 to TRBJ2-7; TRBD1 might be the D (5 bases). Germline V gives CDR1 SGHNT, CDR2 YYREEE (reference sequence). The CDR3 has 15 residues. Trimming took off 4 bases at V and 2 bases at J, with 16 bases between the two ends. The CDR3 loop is CASSIGHSTAYEQYF. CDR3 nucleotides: TGTGCCAGCAGCATAGGACATTCTACAGCCTACGAGCAGTACTTC.

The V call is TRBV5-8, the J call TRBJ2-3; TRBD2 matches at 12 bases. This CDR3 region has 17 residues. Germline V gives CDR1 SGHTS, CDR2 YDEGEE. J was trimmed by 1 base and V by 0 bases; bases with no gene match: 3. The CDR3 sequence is CASSLGLAGAGTDTQYF. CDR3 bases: TGTGCCAGCAGCTTGGGACTAGCGGGGGCCGGCACAGATACGCAGTATTTT. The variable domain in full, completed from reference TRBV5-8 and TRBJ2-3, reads EAGVTQSPTHLIKTRGQQATLRCSPISGHTSVYWYQQALGLGLQFLLWYDEGEERNRGNFPPRFSGRQFPNYSSELNVNALELEDSALYLCASSLGLAGAGTDTQYFGPGTRLTVL.

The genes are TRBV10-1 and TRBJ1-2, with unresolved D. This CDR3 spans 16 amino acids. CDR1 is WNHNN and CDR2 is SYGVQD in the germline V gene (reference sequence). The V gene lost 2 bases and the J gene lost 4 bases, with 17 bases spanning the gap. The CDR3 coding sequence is TGCGCCAGCAGTGAGACAGCGGACCCCCGAGGCTATGGCTACACCTTC. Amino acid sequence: CASSETADPRGYGYTF.

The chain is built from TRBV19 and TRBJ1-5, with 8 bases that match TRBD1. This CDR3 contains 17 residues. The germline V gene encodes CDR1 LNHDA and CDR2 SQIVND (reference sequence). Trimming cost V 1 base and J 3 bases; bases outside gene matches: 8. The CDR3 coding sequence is TGTGCCAGTAGTATAGTTGAAAGGACAGGGACCAATCAGCCCCAGCATTTT. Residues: CASSIVERTGTNQPQHF.

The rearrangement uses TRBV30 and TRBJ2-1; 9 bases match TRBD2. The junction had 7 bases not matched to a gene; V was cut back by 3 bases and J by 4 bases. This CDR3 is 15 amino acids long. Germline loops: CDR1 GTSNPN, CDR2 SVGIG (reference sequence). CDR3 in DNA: TGTGCCTGGAGCCTTAGCGGGGGAGCATACAATGAGCAGTTCTTC. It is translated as CAWSLSGGAYNEQFF.

In DNA, the CDR3 is TGCGCCAGCAGCCCCCCGCTAGCGGCTAGCACAGATACGCAGTATTTT. Residues: CASSPPLAASTDTQYF. V is TRBV5-1 and J is TRBJ2-3; 7 bases align to TRBD2. V lost 4 bases and J lost 0; bases outside the gene matches: 8. Germline V gene data show CDR1 as SGHRS and CDR2 as YFSETQ. The CDR3 length is 16 residues.

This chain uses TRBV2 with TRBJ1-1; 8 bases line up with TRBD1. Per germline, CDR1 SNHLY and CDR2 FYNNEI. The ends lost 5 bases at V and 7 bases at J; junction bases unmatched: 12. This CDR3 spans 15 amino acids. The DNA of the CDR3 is TGTGCCAGCAGTCTCCATGACAGGGGTCGTATTGAAGCTTTCTTT. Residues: CASSLHDRGRIEAFF.

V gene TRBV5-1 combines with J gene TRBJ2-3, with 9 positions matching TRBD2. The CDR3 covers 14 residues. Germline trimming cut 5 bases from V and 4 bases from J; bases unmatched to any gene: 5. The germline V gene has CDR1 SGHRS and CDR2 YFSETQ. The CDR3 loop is CASSSEREADTQYF. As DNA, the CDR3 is TGCGCCAGCAGTTCCGAGCGGGAGGCAGATACGCAGTATTTT.

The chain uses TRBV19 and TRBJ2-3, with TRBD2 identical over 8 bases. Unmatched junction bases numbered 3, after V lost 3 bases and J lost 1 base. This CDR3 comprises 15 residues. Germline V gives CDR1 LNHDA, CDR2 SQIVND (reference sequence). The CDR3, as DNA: TGTGCCAGTAGTATTATTAGCGGGGGCACAGATACGCAGTATTTT. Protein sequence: CASSIISGGTDTQYF.

The CDR3 is CATSRSPHKDTQYF. CDR3 DNA: TGTGCCACCAGCAGGTCACCCCACAAGGATACGCAGTATTTT. The chain uses TRBV15 and TRBJ2-3; D gene unclear. V was trimmed by 3 bases and J by 6 bases, leaving 13 bases between them. Germline V gene lookup returns CDR1 LNHNV and CDR2 YYDKDF (reference sequence). CDR3 length: 14 amino acids.